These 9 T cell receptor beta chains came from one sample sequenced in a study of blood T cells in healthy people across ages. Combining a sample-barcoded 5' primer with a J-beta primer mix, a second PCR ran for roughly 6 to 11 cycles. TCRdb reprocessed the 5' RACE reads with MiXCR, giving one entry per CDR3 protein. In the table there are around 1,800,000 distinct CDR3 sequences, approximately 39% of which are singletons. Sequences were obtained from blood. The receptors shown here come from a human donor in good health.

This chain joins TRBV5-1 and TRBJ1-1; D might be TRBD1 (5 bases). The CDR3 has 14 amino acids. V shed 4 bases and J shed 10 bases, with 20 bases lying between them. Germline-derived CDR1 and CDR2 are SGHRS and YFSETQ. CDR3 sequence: CASSLEGTRETAFF. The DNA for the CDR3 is TGCGCCAGCAGCCTCGAGGGCACCAGGGAGACAGCTTTCTTT.

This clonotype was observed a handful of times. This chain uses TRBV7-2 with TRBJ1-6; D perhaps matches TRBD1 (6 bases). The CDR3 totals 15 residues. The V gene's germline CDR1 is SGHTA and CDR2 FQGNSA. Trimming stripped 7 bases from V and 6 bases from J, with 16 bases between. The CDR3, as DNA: TGTGCCAGCACCTTGGGTCAGGGGCTTAATTCACCCCTCCACTTT. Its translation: CASTLGQGLNSPLHF.

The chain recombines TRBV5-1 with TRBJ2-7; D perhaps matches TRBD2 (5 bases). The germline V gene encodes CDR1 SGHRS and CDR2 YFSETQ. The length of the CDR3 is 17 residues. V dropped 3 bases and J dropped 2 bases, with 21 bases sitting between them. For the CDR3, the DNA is TGCGCCAGCAGCTCCCGACCGGGAACCATTCAGGCCTACGAGCAGTACTTC. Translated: CASSSRPGTIQAYEQYF.

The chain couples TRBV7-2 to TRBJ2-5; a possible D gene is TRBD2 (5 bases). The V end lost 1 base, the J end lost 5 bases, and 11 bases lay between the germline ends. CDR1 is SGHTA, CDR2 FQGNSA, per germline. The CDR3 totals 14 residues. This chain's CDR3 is CASSLGGHAETQYF. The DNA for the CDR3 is TGTGCCAGCAGCTTAGGAGGGCACGCGGAGACCCAGTACTTC. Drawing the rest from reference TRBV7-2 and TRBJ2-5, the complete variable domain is GAGVSQSPSNKVTEKGKDVELRCDPISGHTALYWYRQSLGQGLEFLIYFQGNSAPDKSGLPSDRFSAERTGGSVSTLTIQRTQQEDSAVYLCASSLGGHAETQYFGPGTRLLVL.

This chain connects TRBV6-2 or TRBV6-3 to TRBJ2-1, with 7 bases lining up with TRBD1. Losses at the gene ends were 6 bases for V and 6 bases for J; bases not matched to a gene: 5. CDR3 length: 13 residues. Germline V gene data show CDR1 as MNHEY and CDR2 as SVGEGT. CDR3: CASRLRTGNEQFF. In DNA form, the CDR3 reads TGTGCCAGCAGACTCAGGACAGGCAATGAGCAGTTCTTC.

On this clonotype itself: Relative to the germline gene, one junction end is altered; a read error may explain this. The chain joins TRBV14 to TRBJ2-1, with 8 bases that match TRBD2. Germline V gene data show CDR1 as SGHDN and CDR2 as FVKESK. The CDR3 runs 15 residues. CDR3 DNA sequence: TGTGCCAGCAGCCAAGAACAGCGGGGGTTCAATGAGCTGTTCTTC. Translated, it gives CASSQEQRGFNELFF.

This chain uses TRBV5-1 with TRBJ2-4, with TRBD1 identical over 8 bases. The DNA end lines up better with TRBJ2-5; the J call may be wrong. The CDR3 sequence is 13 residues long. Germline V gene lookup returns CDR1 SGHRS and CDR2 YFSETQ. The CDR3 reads CASSPGQVGTQYF. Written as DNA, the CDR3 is TGCGCCAGCAGCCCGGGACAGGTTGGGACCCAGTACTTC.

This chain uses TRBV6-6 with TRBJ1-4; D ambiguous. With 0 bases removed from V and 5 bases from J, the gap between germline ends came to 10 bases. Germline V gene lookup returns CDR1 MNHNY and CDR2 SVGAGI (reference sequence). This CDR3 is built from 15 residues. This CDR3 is CASSYSRELNEKLFF. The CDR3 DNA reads TGTGCCAGCAGTTACTCGAGAGAACTAAATGAAAAACTGTTTTTT.

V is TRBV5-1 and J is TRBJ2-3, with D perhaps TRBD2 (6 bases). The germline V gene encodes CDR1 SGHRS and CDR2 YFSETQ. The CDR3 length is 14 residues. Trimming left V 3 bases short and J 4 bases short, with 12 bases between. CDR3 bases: TGCGCCAGCAGCTCGGGGGTTTTCGCAGATACGCAGTATTTT. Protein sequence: CASSSGVFADTQYF.